This T cell receptor (beta chain) originates from a study of T cell responses to AZD1222 COVID-19 vaccine. Whole-study findings and limits: CD4 TCRs linked to vaccination spanned spike, dominating at 160-218 and 743-854. Seropositive status at baseline applied to only 6 or 7 AZD1222 recipients. Females made up more of the donors, who were largely white British, and clonal diversity may have come out too low.

Data came from immunoSEQ multiplex PCR; TCRdb stores just in-frame clones and leaves some out. The top ten hold 3.5% to 4.5% of the sample, which has 150,000 or so clones, around 92% seen once. Pooling was applied to second doses at about 4 or about 12 weeks. Trimming cost V 0 bases and J 0 bases; bases outside gene matches: 6. Per the germline V gene, CDR1 is LGHNA and CDR2 is YSLEER. There are 17 residues in the CDR3. As to this clone: The antigen is unknown.

Source: peripheral blood, taken 28 days after the second AZD1222 dose. The rearrangement uses TRBV4-3 and TRBJ2-7; TRBD1 matches 9 bases. This sequence was found in an adult who received the AZD1222 COVID-19 vaccine. CDR3 DNA: TGCGCCAGCAGCCAAGATCTAAACAGGGGGCTCTCCTACGAGCAGTACTTC. Its protein is CASSQDLNRGLSYEQYF.